Below are 21 T cell receptor beta chains sequenced from a single sample in a study of blood T cells in healthy people across ages. Using a J-beta primer mix together with a sample-barcoded 5' primer, a second PCR was run for about 6 to 11 cycles. TCRdb ran MiXCR on the 5' RACE reads and lists one entry per CDR3 protein. The table lists hundreds of thousands of distinct CDR3 sequences, 43% of them singletons. Sequencing was carried out using blood. The receptors here all came from a woman aged 60 to 75 in good health.

The gene calls are TRBV5-1 and TRBJ2-7; D is possibly TRBD1 (6 bases). The CDR3 is 14 residues long. Germline loops: CDR1 SGHRS, CDR2 YFSETQ. The V gene lost 0 bases and the J gene lost 4 bases, with 11 bases spanning the gap. The CDR3 DNA sequence: TGCGCCAGCAGCTTGGCCCTGACAGGTTACGAGCAGTACTTC. Amino acid sequence: CASSLALTGYEQYF.

This clonotype was counted a few times. V and J are TRBV20-1 and TRBJ2-7; 7 bases fit TRBD2. The CDR3 extends over 15 amino acids. The ends lost 0 bases at V and 0 bases at J; junction bases unmatched: 5. Germline V gene data show CDR1 as DFQATT and CDR2 as SNEGSKA (reference sequence). CDR3 DNA: TGCAGTGCTAGAGATCCCCGGGACTACTCCTACGAGCAGTACTTC. Protein: CSARDPRDYSYEQYF.

The J gene is TRBJ1-2, the V gene TRBV5-1; possibly TRBD1 for D (5 bases). The CDR3 runs to 13 residues. Germline values: CDR1 SGHRS, CDR2 YFSETQ. V lost 3 bases and J lost 10, with 16 bases in between. The CDR3, as DNA: TGCGCCAGCAGCTCGTTCTCGGGGGAAGACTACACCTTC. Its protein product is CASSSFSGEDYTF.

This rearrangement joins TRBV18 to TRBJ1-1, with 7 nucleotides matching TRBD1. The CDR3 extends over 14 amino acids. The trim removed 5 bases at V and 5 bases at J, leaving 8 bases unmatched. Per germline, CDR1 KGHSH and CDR2 LQKENI. The CDR3 DNA is TGTGCCAGCTCAGCGACAGGGCGGGATACTGAAGCTTTCTTT. Translating it yields CASSATGRDTEAFF.

This clonotype has just a few counts. The chain combines TRBV24-1 with TRBJ2-5, with 7 bases matching TRBD1. This CDR3 has 13 amino acids. After removal of 9 bases from V and 5 bases from J, the junction contained 8 bases not matched to a gene. Germline CDR1 KGHDR, CDR2 SFDVKD. In DNA form, the CDR3 reads TGTGCCACCCGGGGCAGGGGGAATGAGACCCAGTACTTC. It encodes CATRGRGNETQYF.

CDR3 nucleotide sequence: TGTGCCAGCAGTTTTGAGGGGCGGGGGGTTGGCGAGCAGTACTTC. Protein product: CASSFEGRGVGEQYF. The rearrangement links TRBV27 to TRBJ2-7; 8 nucleotides agree with TRBD2. The CDR3 length is 15 residues. The germline gives CDR1 MNHEY, CDR2 SMNVEV (reference sequence). The V gene end was trimmed by 3 bases and the J gene end by 6 bases; junction bases not matched to a gene: 10.

The V call is TRBV20-1, the J call TRBJ2-1; 8 nucleotides line up with TRBD2. CDR3 length equals 15 residues. The V segment lost 0 bases and the J segment 3 bases; nucleotides outside the gene matches: 4. CDR1 is DFQATT, CDR2 SNEGSKA, per germline (reference sequence). Here the CDR3 reads CSARDMLAGYNEQFF. The CDR3 DNA reads as TGCAGTGCTAGAGATATGCTAGCGGGCTACAATGAGCAGTTCTTC.

The chain uses TRBV13 and TRBJ1-6; D ambiguous. Germline-derived CDR1 and CDR2 are PRHDT and FYEKMQ (reference sequence). V gave up 1 base and J gave up 9 bases, with 7 bases separating them. The CDR3 sequence is 13 residues long. CDR3 bases: TGTGCCAGCAGCTTAGATGGCCGTTCACCCCTCCACTTT. Amino acid sequence: CASSLDGRSPLHF.

Regarding this clonotype: Sequence at one end of the junction differs from germline and may be a read error. The gene calls are TRBV4-3 and TRBJ2-5; D unclear. The J call is doubtful: the DNA matches TRBJ2-7 better. The V gene's germline CDR1 is LGHNA and CDR2 YSLEER. The CDR3 extends over 14 amino acids. The CDR3 bases are TGCACCAGCAGCCAAGAGTTAGGGCCCTACGAGCAGTACTTC. It specifies CTSSQELGPYEQYF.

The chain has TRBV3-1 and TRBJ2-7; TRBD2 agrees at 8 bases. CDR3 length equals 11 residues. The germline CDR1 and CDR2 sequences are LGHDT and YNNKEL (reference sequence). The V and J ends lost 4 bases and 12 bases, in that order; junction bases with no gene match: 5. The CDR3 sequence: CASSLGRGMYF. For the CDR3, the DNA is TGTGCCAGCAGCCTCGGGAGGGGAATGTACTTC.

The chain recombines TRBV7-2 with TRBJ2-7; maybe TRBD1 (5 bases). This CDR3 has 12 residues. V lost 2 bases to trimming and J lost 7 bases, with 9 bases between them. Per germline, CDR1 SGHTA and CDR2 FQGNSA. The CDR3 loop is CASSLPDNEQYF. The CDR3 DNA reads as TGTGCCAGCAGCTTACCGGACAATGAGCAGTACTTC.

In its sample, this clonotype was seen once. This rearrangement joins TRBV9 to TRBJ2-7; possibly TRBD1 for D (6 bases). V was clipped by 4 bases and J by 7 bases, with 24 bases between them. This CDR3 contains 16 residues. Germline V gene lookup returns CDR1 SGDLS and CDR2 YYNGEE. The CDR3 coding sequence is TGTGCCAGCAGCCCCCAGGGGCCACCCCTCTACAATGAGCAGTACTTC. It yields the protein CASSPQGPPLYNEQYF.

On this clonotype: A much larger clone lies a single base off, so this may be a read error. J is TRBJ2-5 and V is TRBV5-1; D remains unclear. Looked up from germline, CDR1 is SGHRS and CDR2 is YFSETQ. This CDR3 has 13 amino acids. Trimming left V 4 bases short and J 1 base short, with 8 bases between. The CDR3 spells CASSRRAQETQYF. The CDR3 nucleotides are TGCGCCAGCAGCCGCCGGGCCCAAGAGACCCAGTACTTC.

With regard to this clonotype: The germline gene is not matched at one end of the junction; a read error may be the cause. The chain is built from TRBV7-2 and TRBJ1-6, with D unclear. The CDR3 length is 15 residues. Germline V gene data show CDR1 as SGHTA and CDR2 as FQGNSA. Written as DNA, the CDR3 is TGTGCCAGCAGCTTACAGAGGGTGGATAATCCACCCCTCCACTTT. This codes for CASSLQRVDNPPLHF.

The rearrangement uses TRBV4-2 and TRBJ2-5; 7 nucleotides agree with TRBD2. The CDR3 sequence is 15 residues long. The V and J ends lost 3 bases and 5 bases, in that order; junction bases with no gene match: 9. From germline, CDR1 is LGHNA and CDR2 YNFKEQ. CDR3 region: CASSHSGDLRETQYF. The CDR3, as DNA: TGTGCCAGCAGCCACAGCGGGGACCTCCGGGAGACCCAGTACTTC.

The V call is TRBV6-6, the J call TRBJ2-7, with 8 bases identical to TRBD1. This CDR3 has 14 amino acids. From germline, CDR1 is MNHNY and CDR2 SVGAGI (reference sequence). Germline trimming cut 5 bases from V and 3 bases from J; bases unmatched to any gene: 6. The CDR3 loop is CASSPRQGHYEQYF. CDR3 DNA sequence: TGTGCCAGCAGTCCCCGACAGGGGCACTACGAGCAGTACTTC.

The chain couples TRBV5-1 to TRBJ1-1, with D unresolved. Trimming pared 7 bases from V and 3 bases from J, leaving 7 bases between. The CDR3 extends over 11 amino acids. Germline lookup yields CDR1 SGHRS and CDR2 YFSETQ. CDR3 sequence: CASRGYTEAFF. The CDR3 bases are TGCGCCAGCCGAGGCTACACTGAAGCTTTCTTT.

This clonotype has just a few counts. The CDR3 is CASSLVGDPTNEKLFF. DNA of the CDR3: TGCGCCAGCAGCTTGGTCGGGGACCCCACCAATGAAAAACTGTTTTTT. The gene calls are TRBV5-1 and TRBJ1-4; TRBD1 is a possible D gene (5 bases). Germline V gives CDR1 SGHRS, CDR2 YFSETQ. CDR3 length equals 16 residues. The V gene lost 0 bases and the J gene lost 5 bases, with 14 bases spanning the gap.

This clonotype was detected only a few times. The chain has TRBV9 and TRBJ2-5; no definite D call. The germline V gene encodes CDR1 SGDLS and CDR2 YYNGEE. The ends were cut back, 3 bases at V and 6 bases at J, with 12 bases in the middle. This CDR3 has 13 amino acids. The CDR3 nucleotides read TGTGCCAGCAGCGCCGACCCTCTAAAGACCCAGTACTTC. It is translated as CASSADPLKTQYF.

Points on this clonotype: An end of the junction does not agree with germline; a read error may underlie this. The rearrangement uses TRBV10-3 and TRBJ2-4; 8 nucleotides match TRBD2. The CDR3 has 16 residues. Looked up from germline, CDR1 is ENHRY and CDR2 is SYGVKD. The CDR3 sequence: CATSERGAGDKNIQYF. The CDR3 DNA sequence: TGTGCCACCAGTGAGCGGGGAGCGGGAGACAAAAACATTCAGTACTTC.

The rearrangement uses TRBV3-1 and TRBJ1-2, with unresolved D. The germline CDR1 and CDR2 sequences are LGHDT and YNNKEL (reference sequence). The CDR3 is 14 residues long. The V and J ends lost 0 bases and 5 bases respectively, with 10 bases between them. The chain's CDR3 is CASSQDYGEYGYTF. CDR3 nucleotide sequence: TGTGCCAGCAGCCAAGATTATGGGGAATATGGCTACACCTTC.